This T cell receptor beta chain is drawn from a study of T cells after posttransplantation cyclophosphamide. Study-wide results and limits: Recipient CMV seropositivity and CMV reactivation strongly tracked TRB clonality.

Treatment was busulfan-fludarabine conditioning, a marrow graft, and cyclophosphamide on days +3 and +4. This clone was found many times. The antigen remains unidentified. The CDR3 is 17 residues long. Per germline, CDR1 SGHRS and CDR2 YFSETQ. V lost 7 bases, J lost 4 bases, and 26 bases lay in between. The repertoire was sequenced with immunoSEQ multiplex PCR; TCRdb's copy has only in-frame clones and lacks some. The specimen gives about 12,000 clones without singletons; the ten biggest hold 26%. Sequences were derived from PBMCs, sampled after allogeneic stem cell transplant with posttransplant cyclophosphamide. This receptor was taken from a female patient aged 40-50 years who received an allogeneic stem cell transplant from a related donor, was CMV-positive, and had acute GVHD only. Some of the T cells may derive from the graft donor. This chain connects TRBV5-1 to TRBJ2-5; no clear D. The CDR3 protein is CASSRSSVSGIAETQYF. CDR3 DNA sequence: TGCGCCAGCTCCCGCTCGAGCGTGAGTGGAATCGCAGAGACCCAGTACTTC. The entire variable domain, with the rest obtained from reference TRBV5-1 and TRBJ2-5, is as follows: KAGVTQTPRYLIKTRGQQVTLSCSPISGHRSVSWYQQTPGQGLQFLFEYFSETQRNKGNFPGRFSGRQFSNSRSEMNVSTLELGDSALYLCASSRSSVSGIAETQYFGPGTRLLVL.